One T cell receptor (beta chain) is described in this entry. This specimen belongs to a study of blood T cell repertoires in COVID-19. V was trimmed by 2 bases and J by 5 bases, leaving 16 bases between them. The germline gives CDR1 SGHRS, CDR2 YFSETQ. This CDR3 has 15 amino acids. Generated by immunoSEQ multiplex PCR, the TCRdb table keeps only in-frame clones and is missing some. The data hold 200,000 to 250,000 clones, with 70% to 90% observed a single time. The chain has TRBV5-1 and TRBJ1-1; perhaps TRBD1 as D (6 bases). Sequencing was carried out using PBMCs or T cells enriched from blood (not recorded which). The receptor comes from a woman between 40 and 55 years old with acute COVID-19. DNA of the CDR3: TGCGCCAGCAGCTTTGAGTACAGGGTAGGGACTGAAGCTTTCTTT. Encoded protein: CASSFEYRVGTEAFF.